The T cell receptor (beta chain) under discussion was sequenced for a study of regulatory T cells in long-lasting Graves disease. Background on the study: The study counted Graves' disease as persistent given over 5 years of antithyroid drugs and positive TSH receptor antibodies.

Time point denoted: persistent/refractory GD, antithyroid drugs over 5 years with positive TRAb. PBMCs provided the RNA from which the TCR library was made. The CDR3 loop spans 12 amino acids. V lost 3 bases and J lost 6, with 8 bases in between. The germline CDR1 and CDR2 sequences are SEHNR and FQNEAQ (reference sequence). To make TCR beta libraries, researchers used iRepertoire HTBI primers and Arm-PCR of CDR3 regions. TCRdb reanalysed the multiplex PCR reads using MiXCR and keeps one entry per CDR3 protein. Counted here are about 340,000 distinct CDR3 sequences, around a fifth occurring once; the ten biggest clones make up less than 35%. This clonotype was seen repeatedly, ten times or more.

V is TRBV7-9 and J is TRBJ1-1, with D unresolved. The starting material was peripheral blood mononuclear cells (PBMCs), obtained when the disease was refractory, from a patient treated with antithyroid drugs. The TCR was taken from a female donor with Graves disease. The CDR3 protein is CASSFGRAEAFF. The CDR3, as DNA: TGTGCCAGCAGCTTCGGGAGAGCTGAAGCTTTCTTT.